This TCR beta chain was profiled in a study of identical twins (dated by TCRdb to the mid-2010s). Study-level background: To test whether fetal clonotypes persist, this study deep-sequenced TCR alpha and beta repertoires from monozygotic twins, from unrelated adults of various ages, and from cord blood. To rule out contamination, replicate twin experiments were performed at different times with different library preparation protocols. On the study overall, not on this receptor specifically: Zero-insertion analyses could be partly confounded by invariant T cells such as MAIT and iNKT, though diverse VJ usage argued against such confounding for most clonotypes. Out-of-frame TCR alpha sequences shared between twins showed an excess of low generation-probability sequences compared with coincidental sharing between unrelated individuals. Fewer insertions were carried by abundant cord blood beta clonotypes; a weaker similar trend was observed in young adult naive repertoires, while no such trend was observed in memory repertoires. In monozygotic twins, recombination models systematically underestimated out-of-frame TCR alpha sharing, but the models matched the sharing seen between unrelated individuals. Because the same donors could not be followed over many years, conclusions were based on cross-sectional statistical analysis. In beta out-of-frame sequences, excess twin sharing was weaker, because having fewer shared sequences lowered the signal-to-noise ratio.

This clonotype was seen only a few times. It has no known antigen specificity. Qualities for individual bases were not recorded, and no much larger clone is one base off. Only healthy Caucasian donors were included. Three pairs of female monozygotic twins, all aged about 18 to 30 years, were included in the twin cohort. CD4+ and CD8+ T cell populations were isolated with positive isolation kits from Invitrogen. The library was produced with 5' RACE. Sequencing relied on an Illumina HiSeq 2000. Template switching added a universal primer binding site, and the final cDNA carried a unique molecular identifier that allowed TCR cDNA molecules to be counted accurately. Specific primers in the conserved constant-segment region were used to synthesize first-strand cDNA for TCR alpha and beta chains. To control for contamination, each cDNA library was double barcoded with a SMART-Mk sample barcode plus Illumina barcodes. TruSeq adapter sequences, together with Illumina sample barcodes, were added in two successive PCR steps. Sequencing of the TCR alpha and beta cDNA libraries was done on the Illumina HiSeq platform using custom primers. Per the authors' processing: Raw reads were processed with MiGEC to extract unique molecular identifiers, and MiXCR was used to determine CDR3 positions. Recombination models were inferred per individual with the repgenHMM and IGoR tools using an EM algorithm. Shared clonotype analysis was performed with the tcR package in R, normalizing sharing by the product of cloneset sizes. To study raw recombination free of thymic and clonal selection effects, out-of-frame nonproductive sequences were analyzed. TCRdb passed the public sequencing reads through fastp at Q25 and MiXCR, retaining productive beta sequences. Each entry is one CDR3 protein sequence, shown with its most common DNA and genes. For this entry, the V and J calls and clone size follow TCRdb and not the study's own pipeline. The sample table contains some 230,000 distinct CDR3 sequences; only one count was recorded for approximately 5.9% of them. The ten largest make up roughly 15% of the sample.

CDR1 and CDR2 were assigned from the germline V gene (reference sequence) as MNHEY and SMNVEV. Including the terminal cysteine and phenylalanine, the CDR3 comprises 17 residues. The retained sequence is limited to the CDR3, 51 bases, with the frame set at the first base. V drops 3 bases and J drops 1 base, leaving 18 bases in between. This sample was shared with a second study, whose subject was T cells expressing NK-cell markers. As the second paper documents: Three sorted T-cell subsets (CD3+CD56+NKG2C+, CD3+CD56+NKG2C- and CD3+CD56-NKG2C+) from eight donors had their TCR beta-chain repertoires profiled. Of the eight sequenced donors, seven were found to be HCMV-seropositive and one was found to be HCMV-seronegative. In several experiments an anti-gammadeltaTCR antibody was added to restrict sorting to alphabetaTCR-expressing T cells. In several donors, the dominant CD3+CD56+NKG2C+ clonotypes were found to rank among the top 10 CD8+ clonotypes and to make up roughly 1.0-7.5% of CD8+ T cells. Those dominant clonotypes were again the most abundant among CD3+CD56-NKG2C+ cells in a few donors, at roughly 25-65%. It remained unclear whether the expanded NKG2C-expressing T cell clones were specific for HCMV antigens. The study sequenced eight donors, all healthy volunteers chosen at random: three men and five women. HCMV-specific IgG was detected in serum with a commercial ELISA kit to determine HCMV serostatus. MIGEC handled demultiplexing of the reads and grouping by UMI, while MiTCR was used to assemble and quantify clonotypes. Only TCR cDNA sequences supported by at least two reads were kept to exclude erroneous sequences. Downstream repertoire analysis used the tcR package, and clonotypes were matched across fractions by CDR3 nucleotide sequence plus V segment. VDJmatch was used to annotate antigen specificity against VDJdb, with one amino acid substitution allowed in CDR3.

This TCR was recovered from a woman between 18 and 29 years old in good health. What was sequenced was CD8+ T cells sorted from blood. The rearrangement combines TRBV27 with TRBJ1-1; the best D guess is TRBD1, with 5 bases matching. The DNA sequence is TGTGCCAGCAGTTTCGTCGGGGCCGAGGGATCGAACACTGAAGCTTTCTTT. Translated, it reads CASSFVGAEGSNTEAFF.